This T cell receptor beta chain is drawn from a study of blood T cell repertoires in COVID-19. Study-wide context: Samples came from the United States, Italy and Spain, spanning acute and convalescent COVID-19. PBMCs, B-cell-depleted T cells, or T cells provided the cDNA or gDNA that made up the material.

CDR1 and CDR2 from the germline V gene are MNHEY and SMNVEV (reference sequence). CDR3 length: 14 amino acids. V lost 3 bases and J lost 5, with 13 bases in between. Per the original data handling: Amplifying reference gene primers gave estimates of nucleated cell counts. Clones were sequenced by immunoSEQ multiplex PCR, and TCRdb holds only the in-frame ones, with some missing. The V and J calls and clone size were taken over from that table, and D and trimming were inferred from the DNA. Of about 190,000 clones in the sample, 79% are singletons; the top ten hold 15% to 20%. The chain employs TRBV27 and TRBJ1-1, with D possibly matching TRBD1 (5 bases). The origin of this receptor is a man between 60 and 70 years old with active or convalescent COVID-19. Sequenced sample: peripheral blood. The CDR3: CASSFSGRGTEAFF. CDR3 DNA: TGTGCCAGCAGTTTTTCAGGGAGGGGAACTGAAGCTTTCTTT.